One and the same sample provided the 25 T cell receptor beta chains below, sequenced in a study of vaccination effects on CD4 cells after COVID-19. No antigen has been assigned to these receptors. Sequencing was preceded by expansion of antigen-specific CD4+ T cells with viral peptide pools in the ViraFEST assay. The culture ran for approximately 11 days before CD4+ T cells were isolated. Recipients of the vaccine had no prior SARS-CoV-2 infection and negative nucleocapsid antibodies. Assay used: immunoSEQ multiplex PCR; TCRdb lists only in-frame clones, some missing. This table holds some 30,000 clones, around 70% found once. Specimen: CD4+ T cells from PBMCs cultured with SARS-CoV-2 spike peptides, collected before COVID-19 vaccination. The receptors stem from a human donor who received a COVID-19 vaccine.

The CDR3 DNA is TGTGCCACCAGCAGACTTCTGGCAGACAGCCCCTATGGCTACACCTTC. Translating it yields CATSRLLADSPYGYTF. The chain recombines TRBV15 with TRBJ1-2, with a tentative D call TRBD1 (5 bases). The CDR3 length is 16 residues. Germline-derived CDR1 and CDR2 are LNHNV and YYDKDF (reference sequence). V was shortened by 2 bases and J by 4 bases, with 17 bases between the two germline ends.

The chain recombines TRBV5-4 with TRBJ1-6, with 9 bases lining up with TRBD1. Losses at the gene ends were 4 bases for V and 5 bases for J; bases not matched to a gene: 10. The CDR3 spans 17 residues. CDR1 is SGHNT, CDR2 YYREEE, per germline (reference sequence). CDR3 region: CASSVGQGLGNNSPLHF. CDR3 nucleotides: TGTGCCAGCAGCGTCGGACAGGGGCTTGGCAATAATTCACCCCTCCACTTT. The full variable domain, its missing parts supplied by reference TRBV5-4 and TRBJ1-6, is ETGVTQSPTHLIKTRGQQVTLRCSSQSGHNTVSWYQQALGQGPQFIFQYYREEENGRGNFPPRFSGLQFPNYSSELNVNALELDDSALYLCASSVGQGLGNNSPLHFGNGTRLTVT.

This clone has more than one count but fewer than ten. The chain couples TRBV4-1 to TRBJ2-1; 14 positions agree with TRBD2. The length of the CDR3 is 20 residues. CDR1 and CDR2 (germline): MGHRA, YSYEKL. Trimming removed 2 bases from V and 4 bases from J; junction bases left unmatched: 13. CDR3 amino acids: CASSQRPGLAGDLTYNEQFF. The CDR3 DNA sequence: TGCGCCAGCAGCCAACGCCCGGGACTAGCGGGAGACCTAACGTACAATGAGCAGTTCTTC.

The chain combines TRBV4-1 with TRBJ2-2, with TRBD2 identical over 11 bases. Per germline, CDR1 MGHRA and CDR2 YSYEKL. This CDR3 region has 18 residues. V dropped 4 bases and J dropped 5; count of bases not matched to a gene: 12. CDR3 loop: CASSRKGSGRARTGELFF. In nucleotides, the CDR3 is TGCGCCAGCAGCCGAAAGGGTAGCGGGAGGGCAAGGACCGGGGAGCTGTTTTTT.

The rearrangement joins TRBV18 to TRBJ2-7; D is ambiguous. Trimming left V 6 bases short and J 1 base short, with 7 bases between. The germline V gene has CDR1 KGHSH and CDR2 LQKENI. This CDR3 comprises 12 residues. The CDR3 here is CASSQTSYEQYF. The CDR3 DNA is TGTGCCAGCTCGCAGACATCCTACGAGCAGTACTTC.

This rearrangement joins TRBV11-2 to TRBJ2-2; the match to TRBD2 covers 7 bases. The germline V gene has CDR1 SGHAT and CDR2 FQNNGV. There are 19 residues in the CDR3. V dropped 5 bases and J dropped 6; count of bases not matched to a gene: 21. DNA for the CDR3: TGTGCCAGCAGCCAGCGCCTGGGGGGGAGTTTTGGTTTTTCCGGGGAGCTGTTTTTT. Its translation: CASSQRLGGSFGFSGELFF.

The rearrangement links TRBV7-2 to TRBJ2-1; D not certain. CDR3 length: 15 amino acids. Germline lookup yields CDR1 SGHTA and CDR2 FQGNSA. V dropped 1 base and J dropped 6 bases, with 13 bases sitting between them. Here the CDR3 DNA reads TGTGCCAGCAGCTTAGGGTGGGCGCGAGGCAATGAGCAGTTCTTC. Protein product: CASSLGWARGNEQFF.

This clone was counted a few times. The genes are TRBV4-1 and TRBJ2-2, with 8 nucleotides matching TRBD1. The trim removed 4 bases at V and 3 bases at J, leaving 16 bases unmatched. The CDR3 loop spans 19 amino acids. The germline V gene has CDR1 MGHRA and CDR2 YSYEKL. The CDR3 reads CASSLRTGLGMRDTGELFF. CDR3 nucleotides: TGCGCCAGCAGCCTACGGACAGGGCTGGGAATGAGGGACACCGGGGAGCTGTTTTTT.

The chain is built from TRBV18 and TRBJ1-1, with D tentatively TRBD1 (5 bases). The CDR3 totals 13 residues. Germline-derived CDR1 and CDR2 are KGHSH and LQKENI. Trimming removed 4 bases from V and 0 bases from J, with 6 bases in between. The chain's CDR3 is CASSQGLNTEAFF. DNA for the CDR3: TGTGCCAGCTCACAGGGGTTGAACACTGAAGCTTTCTTT. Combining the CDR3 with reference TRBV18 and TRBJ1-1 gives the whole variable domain NAGVMQNPRHLVRRRGQEARLRCSPMKGHSHVYWYRQLPEEGLKFMVYLQKENIIDESGMPKERFSAEFPKEGPSILRIQQVVRGDSAAYFCASSQGLNTEAFFGQGTRLTVV.

The CDR3 here is CATSVRGRGNTGELFF. Here the CDR3 DNA reads TGTGCCACCAGCGTTAGGGGGCGGGGGAACACCGGGGAGCTGTTTTTT. The V call is TRBV15, the J call TRBJ2-2; a possible D gene is TRBD1 (7 bases). V lost 5 bases and J lost 1, with 14 bases in between. The CDR3 is 16 amino acids. Germline CDR1 LNHNV, CDR2 YYDKDF (reference sequence).

The CDR3 spells CASSPPLGNTIYF. The CDR3 DNA sequence: TGTGCCAGCAGTCCCCCTCTCGGAAACACCATATATTTT. V gene TRBV27 combines with J gene TRBJ1-3; D is uncertain. Germline CDR1 is MNHEY and CDR2 is SMNVEV (reference sequence). The CDR3 length is 13 residues. V lost 5 bases, J lost 4 bases, and 9 bases lay in between.

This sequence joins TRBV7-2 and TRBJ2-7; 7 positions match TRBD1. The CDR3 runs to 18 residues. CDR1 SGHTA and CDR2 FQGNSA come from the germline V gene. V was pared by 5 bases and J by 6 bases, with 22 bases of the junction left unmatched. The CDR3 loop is CASSLSTGRNRMSAEQYF. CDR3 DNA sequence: TGTGCCAGCAGCCTCTCGACAGGGAGAAACCGAATGTCGGCCGAGCAGTACTTC.

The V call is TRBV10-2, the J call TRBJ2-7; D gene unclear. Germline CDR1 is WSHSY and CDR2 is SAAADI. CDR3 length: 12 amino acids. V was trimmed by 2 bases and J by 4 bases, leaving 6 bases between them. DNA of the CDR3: TGCGCCAGCAGTGAGAACCAGTACGAGCAGTACTTC. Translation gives CASSENQYEQYF.

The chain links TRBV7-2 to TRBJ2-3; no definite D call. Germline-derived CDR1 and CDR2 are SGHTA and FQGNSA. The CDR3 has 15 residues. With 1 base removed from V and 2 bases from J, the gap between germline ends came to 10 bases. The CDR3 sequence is CASSLVVGFTDTQYF. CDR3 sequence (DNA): TGTGCCAGCAGCTTAGTAGTTGGTTTCACAGATACGCAGTATTTT. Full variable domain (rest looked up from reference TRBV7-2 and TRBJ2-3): GAGVSQSPSNKVTEKGKDVELRCDPISGHTALYWYRQSLGQGLEFLIYFQGNSAPDKSGLPSDRFSAERTGGSVSTLTIQRTQQEDSAVYLCASSLVVGFTDTQYFGPGTRLTVL.

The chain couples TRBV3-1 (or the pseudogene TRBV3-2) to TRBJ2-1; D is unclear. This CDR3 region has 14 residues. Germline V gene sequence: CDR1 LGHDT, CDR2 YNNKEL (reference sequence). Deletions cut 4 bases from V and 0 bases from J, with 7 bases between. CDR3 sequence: CASSPPNSYNEQFF. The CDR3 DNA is TGTGCCAGCAGCCCGCCTAACTCCTACAATGAGCAGTTCTTC.

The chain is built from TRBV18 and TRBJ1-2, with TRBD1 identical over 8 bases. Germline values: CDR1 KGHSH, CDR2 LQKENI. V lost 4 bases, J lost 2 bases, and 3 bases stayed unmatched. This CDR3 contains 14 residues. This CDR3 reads CASSRQGLNYGYTF. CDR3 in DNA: TGTGCCAGCTCACGACAGGGGTTGAACTATGGCTACACCTTC. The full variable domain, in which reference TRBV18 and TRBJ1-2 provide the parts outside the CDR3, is NAGVMQNPRHLVRRRGQEARLRCSPMKGHSHVYWYRQLPEEGLKFMVYLQKENIIDESGMPKERFSAEFPKEGPSILRIQQVVRGDSAAYFCASSRQGLNYGYTFGSGTRLTVV.

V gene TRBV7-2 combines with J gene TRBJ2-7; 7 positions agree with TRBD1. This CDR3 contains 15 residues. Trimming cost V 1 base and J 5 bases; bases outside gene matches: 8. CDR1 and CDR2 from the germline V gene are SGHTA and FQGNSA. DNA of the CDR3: TGTGCCAGCAGCTTAGGGGGGTGGGACAGAAACGAGCAGTACTTC. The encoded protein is CASSLGGWDRNEQYF.

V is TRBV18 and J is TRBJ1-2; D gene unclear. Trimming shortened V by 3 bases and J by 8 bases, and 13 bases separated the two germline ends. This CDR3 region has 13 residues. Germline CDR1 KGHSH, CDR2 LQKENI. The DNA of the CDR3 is TGTGCCAGCTCACCGGAGAGGGTCGAGGGCTACACCTTC. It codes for CASSPERVEGYTF.

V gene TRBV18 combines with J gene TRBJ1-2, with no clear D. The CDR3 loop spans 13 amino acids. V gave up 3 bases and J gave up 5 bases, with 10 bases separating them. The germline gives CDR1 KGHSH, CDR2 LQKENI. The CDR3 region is CASSPTQRYGYTF. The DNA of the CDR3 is TGTGCCAGCTCACCTACCCAGAGGTATGGCTACACCTTC.

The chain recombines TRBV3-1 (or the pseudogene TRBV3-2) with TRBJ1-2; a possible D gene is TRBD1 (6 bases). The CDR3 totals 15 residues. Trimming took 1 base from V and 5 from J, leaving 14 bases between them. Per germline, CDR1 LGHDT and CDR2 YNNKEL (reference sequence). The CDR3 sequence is CASSQAVRGGYGYTF. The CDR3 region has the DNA TGTGCCAGCAGCCAAGCTGTCAGGGGAGGATATGGCTACACCTTC.

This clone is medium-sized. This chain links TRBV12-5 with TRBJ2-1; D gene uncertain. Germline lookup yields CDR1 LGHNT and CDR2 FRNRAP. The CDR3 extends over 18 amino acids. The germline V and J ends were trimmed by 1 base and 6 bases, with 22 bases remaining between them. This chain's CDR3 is CASGLGTWTASRGNEQFF. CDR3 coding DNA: TGTGCTAGTGGTTTGGGCACTTGGACGGCCTCCCGTGGCAATGAGCAGTTCTTC.

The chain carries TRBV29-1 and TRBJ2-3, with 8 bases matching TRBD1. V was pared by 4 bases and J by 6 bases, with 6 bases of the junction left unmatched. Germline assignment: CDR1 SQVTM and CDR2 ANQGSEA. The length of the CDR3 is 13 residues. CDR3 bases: TGCAGCGTTGGGCAGGGGGCAGGGGATACGCAGTATTTT. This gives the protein CSVGQGAGDTQYF.

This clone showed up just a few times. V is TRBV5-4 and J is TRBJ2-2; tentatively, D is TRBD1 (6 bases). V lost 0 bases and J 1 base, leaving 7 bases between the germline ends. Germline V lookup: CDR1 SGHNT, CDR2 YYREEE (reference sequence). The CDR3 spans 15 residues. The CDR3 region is CASSLGRGNTGELFF. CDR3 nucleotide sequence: TGTGCCAGCAGCTTGGGCAGGGGGAACACCGGGGAGCTGTTTTTT.

CDR3 coding DNA: TGTGCTAGTGGTTTCGAGAACACTGAAGCTTTCTTT. Protein: CASGFENTEAFF. This chain joins TRBV12-5 and TRBJ1-1; D not resolved. V lost 3 bases, J lost 1 base, and 3 bases lay in between. The CDR3 contains 12 residues. CDR1 is LGHNT and CDR2 is FRNRAP in the germline V gene.

CDR3 DNA sequence: TGTGCCAGCAGCCCCGCTAGCGGGGGGGCGTACGAGCAGTACTTC. As protein: CASSPASGGAYEQYF. The chain is built from TRBV3-1 (or the pseudogene TRBV3-2) and TRBJ2-7, with 12 bases matching TRBD2. The germline CDR1 and CDR2 sequences are LGHDT and YNNKEL (reference sequence). V was pared by 4 bases and J by 4 bases, with 5 bases of the junction left unmatched. The CDR3 spans 15 residues.